This TCR beta chain was documented in a study of cytomegalovirus exposure and HLA in healthy donors. Samples came from healthy bone marrow donors. The PCR had 60 Vbeta and 13 Jbeta primers. Method: immunoSEQ multiplex PCR; TCRdb's copy keeps in-frame clones and lacks some. The sample contains about 170,000 clones, about 75% of which appear only once. V was pared by 10 bases and J by 1 base, with 15 bases between. This CDR3 is built from 14 residues. Germline CDR1 reads ENHRY; CDR2 reads SYGVKD. Sample: PBMCs. The J gene is TRBJ2-3, the V gene TRBV10-3; D possibly corresponds to TRBD1 (5 bases). This clonotype was obtained from a female donor in good health and CMV-seronegative. CDR3 residues: CATARQSGTDTQYF. CDR3 nucleotides: TGTGCCACCGCGAGACAGTCTGGCACAGATACGCAGTATTTT.